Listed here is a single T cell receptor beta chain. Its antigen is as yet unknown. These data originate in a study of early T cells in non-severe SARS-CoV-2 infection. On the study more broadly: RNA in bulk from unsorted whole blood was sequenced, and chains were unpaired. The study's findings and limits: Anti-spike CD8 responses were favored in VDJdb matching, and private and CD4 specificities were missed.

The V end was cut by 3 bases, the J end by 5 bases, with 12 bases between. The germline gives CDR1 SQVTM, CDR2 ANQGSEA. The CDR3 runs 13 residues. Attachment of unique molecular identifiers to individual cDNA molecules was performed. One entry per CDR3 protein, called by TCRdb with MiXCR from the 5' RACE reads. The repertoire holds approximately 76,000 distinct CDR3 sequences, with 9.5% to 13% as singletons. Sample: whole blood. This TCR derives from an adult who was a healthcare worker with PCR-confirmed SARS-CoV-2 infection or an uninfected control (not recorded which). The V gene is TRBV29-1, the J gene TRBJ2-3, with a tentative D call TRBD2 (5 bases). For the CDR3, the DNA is TGCAGCGTTGACGGCGGTGCGGGAGATACGCAGTATTTT. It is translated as CSVDGGAGDTQYF.